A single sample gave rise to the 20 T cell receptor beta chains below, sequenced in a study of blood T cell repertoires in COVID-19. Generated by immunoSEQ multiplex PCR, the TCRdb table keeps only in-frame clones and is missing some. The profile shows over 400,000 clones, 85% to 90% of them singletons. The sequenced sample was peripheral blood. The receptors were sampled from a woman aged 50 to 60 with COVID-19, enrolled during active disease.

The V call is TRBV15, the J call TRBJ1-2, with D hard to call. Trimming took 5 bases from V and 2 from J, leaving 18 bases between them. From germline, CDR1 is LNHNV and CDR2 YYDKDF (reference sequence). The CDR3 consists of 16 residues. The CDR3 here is CATSRPDGLLNYGYTF. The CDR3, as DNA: TGTGCCACCAGCCGACCCGACGGATTACTAAACTATGGCTACACCTTC.

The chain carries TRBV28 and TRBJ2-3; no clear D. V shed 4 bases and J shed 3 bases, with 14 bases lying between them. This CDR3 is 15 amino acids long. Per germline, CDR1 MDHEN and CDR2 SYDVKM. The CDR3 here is CASSSSNPWTDTQYF. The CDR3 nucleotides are TGTGCCAGCAGTTCGTCTAATCCCTGGACAGATACGCAGTATTTT. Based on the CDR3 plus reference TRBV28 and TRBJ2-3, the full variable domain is DVKVTQSSRYLVKRTGEKVFLECVQDMDHENMFWYRQDPGLGLRLIYFSYDVKMKEKGDIPEGYSVSREKKERFSLILESASTNQTSMYLCASSSSNPWTDTQYFGPGTRLTVL.

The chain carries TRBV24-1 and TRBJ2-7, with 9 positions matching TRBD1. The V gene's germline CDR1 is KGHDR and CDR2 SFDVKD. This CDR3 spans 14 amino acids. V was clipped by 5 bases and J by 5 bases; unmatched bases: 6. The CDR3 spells CATSAPGQGHEQYF. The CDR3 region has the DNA TGTGCCACCAGTGCCCCGGGACAGGGCCACGAGCAGTACTTC.

CDR3: CASSESRAFNQPQHF. Written as DNA, the CDR3 is TGTGCCAGCAGTGAGTCCAGGGCCTTCAATCAGCCCCAGCATTTT. This rearrangement joins TRBV6-1 to TRBJ1-5, with D maybe TRBD1 (5 bases). With 3 bases removed from V and 3 bases from J, the gap between germline ends came to 12 bases. Germline values: CDR1 MNHNS, CDR2 SASEGT. This CDR3 is 15 amino acids long.

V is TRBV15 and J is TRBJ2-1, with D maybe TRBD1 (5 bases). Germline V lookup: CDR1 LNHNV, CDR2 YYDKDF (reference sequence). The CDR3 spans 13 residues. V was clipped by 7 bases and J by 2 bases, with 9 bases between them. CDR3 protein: CATTDSPYNEQFF. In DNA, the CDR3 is TGTGCCACCACCGACAGTCCCTACAATGAGCAGTTCTTC.

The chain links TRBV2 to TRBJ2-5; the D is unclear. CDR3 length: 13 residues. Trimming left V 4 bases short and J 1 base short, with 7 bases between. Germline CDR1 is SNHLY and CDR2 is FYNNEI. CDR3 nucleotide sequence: TGTGCCAGCAGTGGAGTGCTCCAAGAGACCCAGTACTTC. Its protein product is CASSGVLQETQYF.

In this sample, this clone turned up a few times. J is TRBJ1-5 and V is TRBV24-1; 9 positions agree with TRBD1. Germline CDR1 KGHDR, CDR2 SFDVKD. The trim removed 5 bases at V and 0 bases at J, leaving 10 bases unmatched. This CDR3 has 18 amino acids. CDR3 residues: CATSGRTGESFSNQPQHF. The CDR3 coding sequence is TGTGCCACCAGTGGCCGGACAGGGGAAAGCTTTAGCAATCAGCCCCAGCATTTT.

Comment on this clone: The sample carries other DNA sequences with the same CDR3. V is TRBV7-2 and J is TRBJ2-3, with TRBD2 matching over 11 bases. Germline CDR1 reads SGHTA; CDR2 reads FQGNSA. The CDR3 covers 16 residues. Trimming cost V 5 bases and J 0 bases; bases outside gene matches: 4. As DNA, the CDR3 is TGTGCCAGCAGCCCCAGACTAGCGGGGAGCACAGATACGCAGTATTTT. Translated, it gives CASSPRLAGSTDTQYF.

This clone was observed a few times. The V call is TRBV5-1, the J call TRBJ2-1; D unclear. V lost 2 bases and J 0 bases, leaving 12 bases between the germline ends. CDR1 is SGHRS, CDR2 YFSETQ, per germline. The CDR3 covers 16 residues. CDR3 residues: CASSLSYGSSYNEQFF. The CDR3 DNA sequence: TGCGCCAGCAGCTTAAGTTATGGTAGCTCCTACAATGAGCAGTTCTTC. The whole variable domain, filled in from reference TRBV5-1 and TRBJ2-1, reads KAGVTQTPRYLIKTRGQQVTLSCSPISGHRSVSWYQQTPGQGLQFLFEYFSETQRNKGNFPGRFSGRQFSNSRSEMNVSTLELGDSALYLCASSLSYGSSYNEQFFGPGTRLTVL.

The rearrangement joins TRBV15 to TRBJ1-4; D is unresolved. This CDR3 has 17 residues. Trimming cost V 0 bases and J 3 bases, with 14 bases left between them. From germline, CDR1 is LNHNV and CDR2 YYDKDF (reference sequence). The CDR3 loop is CATSRDSPGSANEKLFF. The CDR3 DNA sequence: TGTGCCACCAGCAGAGATTCCCCGGGGTCTGCTAATGAAAAACTGTTTTTT.

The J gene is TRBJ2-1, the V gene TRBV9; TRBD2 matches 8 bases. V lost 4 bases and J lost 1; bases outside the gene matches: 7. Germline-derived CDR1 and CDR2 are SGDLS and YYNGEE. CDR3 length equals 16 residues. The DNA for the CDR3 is TGTGCCAGCAGCTCGCCTGGCGGGGGGTCCTACAATGAGCAGTTCTTC. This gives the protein CASSSPGGGSYNEQFF. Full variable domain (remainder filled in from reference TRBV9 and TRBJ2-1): DSGVTQTPKHLITATGQRVTLRCSPRSGDLSVYWYQQSLDQGLQFLIQYYNGEERAKGNILERFSAQQFPDLHSELNLSSLELGDSALYFCASSSPGGGSYNEQFFGPGTRLTVL.

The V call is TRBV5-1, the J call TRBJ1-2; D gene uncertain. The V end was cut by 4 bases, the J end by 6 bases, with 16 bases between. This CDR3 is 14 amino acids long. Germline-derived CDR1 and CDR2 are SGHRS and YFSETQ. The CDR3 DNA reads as TGCGCCAGCAGCCCCTGGACGGGGAAAGATGGCTACACCTTC. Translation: CASSPWTGKDGYTF.

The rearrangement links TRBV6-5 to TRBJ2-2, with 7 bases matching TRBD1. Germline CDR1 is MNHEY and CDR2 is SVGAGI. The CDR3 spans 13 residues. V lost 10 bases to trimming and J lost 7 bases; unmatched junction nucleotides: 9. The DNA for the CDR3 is TGTGCCACTCAGGGGACAGACCTCGGGGAGCTGTTTTTT. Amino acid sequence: CATQGTDLGELFF.

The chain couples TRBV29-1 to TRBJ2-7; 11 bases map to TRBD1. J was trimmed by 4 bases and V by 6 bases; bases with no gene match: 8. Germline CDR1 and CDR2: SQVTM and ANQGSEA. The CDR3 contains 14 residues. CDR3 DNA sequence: TGCAGCGTCCTTCCGGGGACAGGGGGATACGAGCAGTACTTC. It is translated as CSVLPGTGGYEQYF.

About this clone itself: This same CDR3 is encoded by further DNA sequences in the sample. In DNA, the CDR3 is TGTGCCAGCAAAGGACAGGGGAACACTGAAGCTTTCTTT. Translation: CASKGQGNTEAFF. This chain joins TRBV2 and TRBJ1-1; 8 nucleotides line up with TRBD1. The CDR3 runs to 13 residues. Germline V gives CDR1 SNHLY, CDR2 FYNNEI. V gave up 7 bases and J gave up 1 base; unmatched junction bases: 2.

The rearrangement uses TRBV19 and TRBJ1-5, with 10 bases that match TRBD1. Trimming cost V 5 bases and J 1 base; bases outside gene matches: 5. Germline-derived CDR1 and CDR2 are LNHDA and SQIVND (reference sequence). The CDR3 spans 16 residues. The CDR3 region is CASSATDRGSNQPQHF. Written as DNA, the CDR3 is TGTGCCAGTAGTGCCACGGACAGGGGGAGCAATCAGCCCCAGCATTTT.

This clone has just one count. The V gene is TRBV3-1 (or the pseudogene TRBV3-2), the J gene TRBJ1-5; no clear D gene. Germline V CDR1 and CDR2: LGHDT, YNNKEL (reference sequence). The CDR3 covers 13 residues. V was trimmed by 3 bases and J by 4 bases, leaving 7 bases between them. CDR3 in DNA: TGTGCCAGCAGCCAGCTGAGGAATCAGCCCCAGCATTTT. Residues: CASSQLRNQPQHF.

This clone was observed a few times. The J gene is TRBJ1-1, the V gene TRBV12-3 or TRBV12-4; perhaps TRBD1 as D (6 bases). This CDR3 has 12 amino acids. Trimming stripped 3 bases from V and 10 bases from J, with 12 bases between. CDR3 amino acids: CASSFPGVGAFF. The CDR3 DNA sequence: TGTGCCAGCAGTTTCCCAGGGGTTGGAGCTTTCTTT.

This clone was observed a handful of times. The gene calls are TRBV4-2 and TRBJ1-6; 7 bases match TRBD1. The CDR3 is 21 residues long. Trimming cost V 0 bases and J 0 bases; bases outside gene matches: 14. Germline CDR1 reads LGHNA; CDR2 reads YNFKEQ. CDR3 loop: CASSQDRQGGPLSSYNSPLHF. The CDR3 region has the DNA TGTGCCAGCAGCCAAGACCGCCAAGGGGGCCCCCTAAGCTCCTATAATTCACCCCTCCACTTT.

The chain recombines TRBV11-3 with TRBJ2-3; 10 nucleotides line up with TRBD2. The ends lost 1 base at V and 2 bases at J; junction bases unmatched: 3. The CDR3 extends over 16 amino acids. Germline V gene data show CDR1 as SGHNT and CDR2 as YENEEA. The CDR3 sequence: CASSLGAGGITDTQYF. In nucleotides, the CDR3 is TGTGCCAGCAGCTTAGGAGCGGGGGGGATCACAGATACGCAGTATTTT.